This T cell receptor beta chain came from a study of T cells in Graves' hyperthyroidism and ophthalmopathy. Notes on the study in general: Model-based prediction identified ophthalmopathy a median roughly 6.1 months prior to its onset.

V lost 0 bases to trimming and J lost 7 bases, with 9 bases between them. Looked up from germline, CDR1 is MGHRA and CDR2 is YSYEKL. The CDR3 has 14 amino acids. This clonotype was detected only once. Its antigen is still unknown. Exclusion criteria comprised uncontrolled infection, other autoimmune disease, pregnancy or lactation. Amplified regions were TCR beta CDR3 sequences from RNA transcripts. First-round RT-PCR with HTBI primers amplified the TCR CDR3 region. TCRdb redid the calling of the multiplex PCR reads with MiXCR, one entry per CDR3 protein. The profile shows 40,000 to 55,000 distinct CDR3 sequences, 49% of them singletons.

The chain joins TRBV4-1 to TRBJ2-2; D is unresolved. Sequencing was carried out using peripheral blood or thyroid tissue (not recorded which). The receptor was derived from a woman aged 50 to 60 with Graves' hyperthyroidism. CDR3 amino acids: CASSQDLGIGELFF. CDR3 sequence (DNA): TGCGCCAGCAGCCAAGATTTGGGGATCGGGGAGCTGTTTTTT.